The 9 T cell receptor beta chains presented below share a single source sample, sequenced in a study of T cell responses to AZD1222 COVID-19 vaccine. Profiled with immunoSEQ multiplex PCR; TCRdb holds only in-frame clones, not every one. The sample lists about 110,000 clones; approximately 86% were seen once. Specimen: peripheral blood, collected on day 0 of AZD1222 vaccination. Receptors were obtained from an adult in good health.

The chain has TRBV30 and TRBJ2-7; D might be TRBD1 (6 bases). In germline, CDR1 is GTSNPN, CDR2 SVGIG (reference sequence). CDR3 length: 15 residues. V was pared by 3 bases and J by 0 bases, with 15 bases between. CDR3 amino acids: CAWRGPDSLSYEQYF. CDR3 coding DNA: TGTGCCTGGAGGGGTCCGGACAGTCTCTCCTACGAGCAGTACTTC.

This clone was counted between two and nine times. V usage is TRBV6-5 and J usage is TRBJ1-1; possibly TRBD1 for D (5 bases). Germline-derived CDR1 and CDR2 are MNHEY and SVGAGI. The CDR3 has 14 amino acids. Trimming stripped 6 bases from V and 1 base from J, with 12 bases between. This CDR3 is CASRRGTENTEAFF. In DNA form, the CDR3 reads TGTGCCAGCAGGCGGGGCACCGAGAACACTGAAGCTTTCTTT.

The J gene is TRBJ2-7, the V gene TRBV30; D is unclear. The V and J ends lost 4 bases and 2 bases respectively, with 18 bases between them. The germline gives CDR1 GTSNPN, CDR2 SVGIG (reference sequence). The CDR3 is 15 amino acids. The CDR3 nucleotides read TGTGCCTGGAAAAAGGCTCCACAGCCTACCTACGAGCAGTACTTC. Its protein product is CAWKKAPQPTYEQYF.

The V call is TRBV5-1, the J call TRBJ2-1; 7 positions match TRBD1. The ends lost 0 bases at V and 5 bases at J; junction bases unmatched: 5. The CDR3 covers 15 residues. Germline CDR1 and CDR2: SGHRS and YFSETQ. The CDR3 DNA follows: TGCGCCAGCAGCTTGGGACAGGGTGGAAACAATGAGCAGTTCTTC. Protein product: CASSLGQGGNNEQFF. The full variable domain, in which reference TRBV5-1 and TRBJ2-1 provide the parts outside the CDR3, is KAGVTQTPRYLIKTRGQQVTLSCSPISGHRSVSWYQQTPGQGLQFLFEYFSETQRNKGNFPGRFSGRQFSNSRSEMNVSTLELGDSALYLCASSLGQGGNNEQFFGPGTRLTVL.

The chain recombines TRBV7-2 with TRBJ1-3; TRBD1 aligns across 9 bases. CDR3 length: 15 residues. CDR1 and CDR2 from the germline V gene are SGHTA and FQGNSA. The trim removed 5 bases at V and 0 bases at J, leaving 2 bases unmatched. Written as DNA, the CDR3 is TGTGCCAGCAGCCTGACAGGGGGCTCTGGAAACACCATATATTTT. Translation gives CASSLTGGSGNTIYF.

This clone was picked up one time. This chain links TRBV6-5 with TRBJ1-5, with D tentatively TRBD1 (6 bases). The V end lost 6 bases, the J end lost 11 bases, and 20 bases lay between the germline ends. CDR1 and CDR2 (germline): MNHEY, SVGAGI. This CDR3 contains 14 residues. The DNA of the CDR3 is TGTGCCAGCAGAGGGAGGACAGTGGGGTCGGCCCAGCATTTT. As protein: CASRGRTVGSAQHF.

Only one count was recorded for this clone. This CDR3 reads CATSDSPGQGRSGQYF. CDR3 coding DNA: TGTGCCACCAGTGATTCGCCGGGACAGGGGCGCAGCGGGCAGTACTTC. The chain has TRBV24-1 and TRBJ2-7; TRBD1 matches at 10 bases. V shed 2 bases and J 9 bases; nucleotides not matched to a gene: 12. The CDR3 sequence is 16 residues long. Germline V CDR1 and CDR2: KGHDR, SFDVKD.

This clone has a handful of counts. The V call is TRBV30, the J call TRBJ1-2, with D uncertain. V lost 2 bases and J 3 bases, leaving 13 bases between the germline ends. Germline values: CDR1 GTSNPN, CDR2 SVGIG (reference sequence). This CDR3 is built from 14 residues. In nucleotides, the CDR3 is TGTGCCTGGAGTACCCGGTGGTTCGACTATGGCTACACCTTC. Encoded protein: CAWSTRWFDYGYTF. Full variable domain (missing parts from reference TRBV30 and TRBJ1-2): SQTIHQWPATLVQPVGSPLSLECTVEGTSNPNLYWYRQAAGRGLQLLFYSVGIGQISSEVPQNLSASRPQDRQFILSSKKLLLSDSGFYLCAWSTRWFDYGYTFGSGTRLTVV.

The V gene is TRBV5-1, the J gene TRBJ2-7; possibly TRBD1 for D (6 bases). Germline V gene data show CDR1 as SGHRS and CDR2 as YFSETQ. This CDR3 contains 13 residues. V gave up 4 bases and J gave up 1 base, with 9 bases separating them. In nucleotides, the CDR3 is TGCGCCAGCAGCCACAGGGAATCCTACGAGCAGTACTTC. It yields the protein CASSHRESYEQYF.